The sequence of this T cell receptor (beta chain) was determined in a study of immune cell composition in non-small cell lung cancer. The CDR3 is 15 residues long. The germline gives CDR1 SGHRS, CDR2 YFSETQ. The germline V and J ends were trimmed by 1 base and 0 bases, with 9 bases remaining between them. Regarding this clone: As yet, its antigen is unknown.

Whole-study results and caveats: It was not proven that tumour-reactive clones equal dominant tumour-associated clones. Squamous carcinomas (approximately 80%) more often had tumour-associated clones >0.5% than adenocarcinomas (approximately 35%).

Only in-frame clones appear in the TCRdb table, and some are missing; sequencing was by immunoSEQ multiplex PCR. The sample has roughly 8,100 clones, 67% seen once. Normal lung was taken at the farthest possible site, at least 3 cm from tumour. The sample consisted of non-adjacent lung tissue. The sequence was obtained from a human donor with non-small cell lung cancer. This sequence joins TRBV5-1 and TRBJ2-3, with no clear D. The CDR3, as DNA: TGCGCCAGCAGCTTGACTGGGCCTAGCACAGATACGCAGTATTTT. It specifies CASSLTGPSTDTQYF.